This record covers a single TCR beta chain. This clone was observed a few times. Its antigen remains undetermined. No qualities accompany the bases; no much larger clone lies one base away. Samples from volunteer blood donors who had recovered from COVID-19 were contributed by a second Seattle source. Whole blood was collected in K2EDTA tubes by collaborating institutions according to the institutions' own protocols. For TCRbeta analysis, collaborators shipped samples in one of three forms: frozen whole blood, isolated PBMCs, or DNA extracted from either of those sample types. The data are from a study of blood T cell repertoires in COVID-19 (TCRdb year 2020). With respect to the entire study: Collaborator samples came from the United States, Italy and Spain and covered acute and convalescent phases of COVID-19. The material from the prospective study consisted of cDNA or gDNA derived from T cells, B-cell-depleted T cells, or PBMCs. Deeply sampled blood TCRbeta repertoires from subjects exposed to, actively infected with, or recovered from COVID-19 were included in the dataset. The repertoires were released in a freely available public database intended as a resource for research on the immune response to SARS-CoV-2. Samples came from the ongoing ImmuneRACE study (first 160 participants) plus 1,254 subjects from 6 global collaborators. The sample metadata nearly always contained a de-identified subject ID, COVID-19 status, age in years and sex. Where available, HLA class I and class II types were taken from metadata supplied by the sample provider and were not determined by assay-based typing. Results and caveats for the whole study, not just this receptor: How much clinical and demographic metadata was included differed by source and by participant, and the metadata was provided uncurated.

TCRbeta CDR3 regions were amplified from genomic DNA by means of the immunoSEQ Assay, a bias-controlled multiplex PCR. Regarding the original processing steps: The number of nucleated cells in each sample was estimated by amplification of reference gene primers within the assay. To quantify the absolute abundance of each unique TCRbeta CDR3 rearrangement, sequence reads were collapsed and filtered. For each sample, productive Simpson clonality was calculated as the square root of Simpson's diversity index over productive rearrangements. TCRdb stores this immuneACCESS table with in-frame sequences only. Part of the clones is absent; in the studies checked, under half of the shortfall reflects unresolved V genes, and no reason is known for the rest. That table gives V, J and clone size, and the DNA gave D and trimming. In all, the sample holds approximately 230,000 clones, and just over 85% of those were seen once. Around 2.2% of the sample belongs to the ten largest clones.

This clonotype originated in a man younger than 45 who had recovered from COVID-19. Material: peripheral blood.

Here the CDR3 is given as CATSDFTDYGYTF. The DNA sequence follows: TGTGCCACCAGTGATTTCACAGACTATGGCTACACCTTC. The chain joins TRBV24-1 to TRBJ1-2; no D gene can be assigned with confidence. The V and J ends are trimmed by 1 base and 3 bases, leaving 5 bases between them. The CDR3 has 13 amino acids, counting the end cysteine and phenylalanine. The only DNA kept is the CDR3, 39 bases in frame from the first base. The germline V gene sets CDR1 to KGHDR and CDR2 to SFDVKD.